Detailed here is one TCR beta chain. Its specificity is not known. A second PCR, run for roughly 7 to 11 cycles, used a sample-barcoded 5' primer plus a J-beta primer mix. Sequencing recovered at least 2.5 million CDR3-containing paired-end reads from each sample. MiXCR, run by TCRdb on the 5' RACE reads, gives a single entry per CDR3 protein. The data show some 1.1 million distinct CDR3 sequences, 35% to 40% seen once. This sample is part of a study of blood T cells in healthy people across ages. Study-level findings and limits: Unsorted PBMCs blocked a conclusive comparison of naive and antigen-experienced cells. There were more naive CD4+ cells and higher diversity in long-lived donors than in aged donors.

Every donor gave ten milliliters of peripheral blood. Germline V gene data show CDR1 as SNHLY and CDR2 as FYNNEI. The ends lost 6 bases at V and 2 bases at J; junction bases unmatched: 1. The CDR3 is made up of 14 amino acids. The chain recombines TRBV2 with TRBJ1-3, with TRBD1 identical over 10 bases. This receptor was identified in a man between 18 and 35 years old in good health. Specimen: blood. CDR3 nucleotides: TGTGCCAGCAGGGACAGGGGGACTGGAAACACCATATATTTT. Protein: CASRDRGTGNTIYF.